The rows below give T cell receptor beta chains drawn from one sample of a study of blood T cells in healthy people across ages. MiXCR, run by TCRdb on the 5' RACE reads, gives a single entry per CDR3 protein. The sample records 1.5 million to 2 million distinct CDR3 sequences, about 28% being singletons. The specimen was blood. The receptors derive from a young woman in good health. The CDR3 runs from the conserved cysteine through the conserved F or W. A D gene is named only where the DNA matches it firmly. Some rows have no size entry. The others give once, few or many, or a class for an expanded clone.

>TRBV4-3|TRBD2|TRBJ2-5|NA
TGCGCCAGCAGCCAAGCGTTAGGAGCGGGAGGACAAGAGACCCAGTACTTC
CASSQALGAGGQETQYF
>TRBV5-5|TRBD1|TRBJ1-2|many
TGTGCCAGCAGCCCAGGGGGCCCTGTGAGAGGCTACACCTTC
CASSPGGPVRGYTF
>TRBV5-1|TRBD1|TRBJ2-7|NA
TGCGCCAGCAGCGGATCAACAGGGGGAGGTTTGTACGAGCAGTACTTC
CASSGSTGGGLYEQYF
>TRBV6-2/TRBV6-3|NA|TRBJ2-1|few
TGTGCCAGCACCTTCAGAGGGAACAATGAGCAGTTCTTC
CASTFRGNNEQFF
>TRBV7-9|TRBD1|TRBJ2-7|many
TGTGCCAGCAGCTTGTTTGGGACAGGGTCCTACGAGCAGTACTTC
CASSLFGTGSYEQYF
>TRBV30|TRBD2|TRBJ2-1|few
TGTGCCTGGAGTGCTTCACTAGCGGGAGACAATGAGCAGTTCTTC
CAWSASLAGDNEQFF
>TRBV5-1|NA|TRBJ1-2|many
TGCGCCAGCAGCCCCTCACCCGGGACGCCCTATGGCTACACCTTC
CASSPSPGTPYGYTF
>TRBV12-5|NA|TRBJ1-5|NA
TGTGCTAGTGGTTGGAGGGGCAGTACCCGGAGGTGCAATCAGCCCCAGCATTTT
CASGWRGSTRRCNQPQHF
>TRBV5-6|TRBD1|TRBJ1-5|few
TGTGCCAGCAGCTTGACTACAGGGGGCCAGCCCCAGCATTTT
CASSLTTGGQPQHF
>TRBV7-9|TRBD2|TRBJ2-1|few
TGTGCCAGCAGTCAAGAGTCACGCGGGGGTAATGAGCAGTTCTTC
CASSQESRGGNEQFF
>TRBV6-2/TRBV6-3|TRBD1|TRBJ1-5|NA
TGTGCCAGCACCGGACAGGTGGGTCAGCCCCAGCATTTT
CASTGQVGQPQHF
>TRBV7-9|NA|TRBJ2-3|NA
TGTGCCAGCAGCTCGCTCACCCCAGGGGGGTACCCCGCACAAGATACGCAGTATTTT
CASSSLTPGGYPAQDTQYF
>TRBV7-9|NA|TRBJ2-2|few
TGTGCCAGCAGCTTAGGAGGAGGGACTGTCAACACCGGGGAGCTGTTTTTT
CASSLGGGTVNTGELFF
>TRBV5-1|NA|TRBJ2-7|few
TGCGCCAGCATTAGTGGGAATTCCTACGAGCAGTACTTC
CASISGNSYEQYF
>TRBV10-3|TRBD2|TRBJ2-3|NA
TGTGCCATCAGCCTGACTAGCGTTTCCACAGATACGCAGTATTTT
CAISLTSVSTDTQYF
>TRBV20-1|NA|TRBJ2-3|NA
TGCAGTGCTAGGCCTCCCGGTGGAGCAGATACGCAGTATTTT
CSARPPGGADTQYF
>TRBV20-1|TRBD1|TRBJ2-3|NA
TGCAGTGCTAGAGATCGCCGGGACAGGGTCCGCACAGATACGCAGTATTTT
CSARDRRDRVRTDTQYF
>TRBV11-3|TRBD1|TRBJ2-1|NA
TGTGCCAGCAGCCAGGACAGGGTGGGTAATGAGCGGTTCTTC
CASSQDRVGNERFF
>TRBV6-2/TRBV6-3|NA|TRBJ2-5|NA
TGTGCCAGCAGTTACGAGCGGAAAGAGACCCAGTACTTC
CASSYERKETQYF
>TRBV19|TRBD2|TRBJ2-5|few
TGTGCCAGTAGTAATGCGGGGGGATCGGAGACCCAGTACTTC
CASSNAGGSETQYF
>TRBV9|TRBD2|TRBJ2-1|NA
TGTGCCAGCAGCGTAGAGTCCCGGGAGGAGACCCAGTTCTTC
CASSVESREETQFF
>TRBV7-2|NA|TRBJ2-3|many
TGTGCCAGCAGCTCCAGCACTAAACACCAAAATACGCAGTATTTT
CASSSSTKHQNTQYF